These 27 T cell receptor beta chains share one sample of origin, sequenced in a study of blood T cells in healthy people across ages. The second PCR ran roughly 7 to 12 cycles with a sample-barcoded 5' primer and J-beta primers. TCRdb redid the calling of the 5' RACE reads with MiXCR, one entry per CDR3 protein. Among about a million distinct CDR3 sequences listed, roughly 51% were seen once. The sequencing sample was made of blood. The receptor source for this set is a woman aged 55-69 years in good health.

The CDR3 sequence is CASSQAASRREQFF. The CDR3, as DNA: TGTGCCAGCAGCCAAGCGGCTAGTCGGCGTGAGCAGTTCTTC. The chain recombines TRBV4-2 with TRBJ2-1; no firm D call. The CDR3 spans 14 residues. The V end was cut by 1 base, the J end by 9 bases, with 13 bases between. The germline V gene encodes CDR1 LGHNA and CDR2 YNFKEQ.

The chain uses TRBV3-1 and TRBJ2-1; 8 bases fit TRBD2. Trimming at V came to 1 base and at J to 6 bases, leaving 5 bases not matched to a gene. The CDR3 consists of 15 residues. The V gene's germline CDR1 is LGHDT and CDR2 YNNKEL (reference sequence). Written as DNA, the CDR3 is TGTGCCAGCAGCCAAGTGGCCAGCGGGAGCAATGAGCAGTTCTTC. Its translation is CASSQVASGSNEQFF.

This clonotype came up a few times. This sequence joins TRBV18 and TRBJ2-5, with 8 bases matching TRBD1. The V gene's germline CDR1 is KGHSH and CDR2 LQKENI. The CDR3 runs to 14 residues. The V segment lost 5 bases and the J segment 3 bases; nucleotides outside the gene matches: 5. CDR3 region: CASSRQGKEETQYF. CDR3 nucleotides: TGTGCCAGCTCAAGACAGGGGAAAGAAGAGACCCAGTACTTC.

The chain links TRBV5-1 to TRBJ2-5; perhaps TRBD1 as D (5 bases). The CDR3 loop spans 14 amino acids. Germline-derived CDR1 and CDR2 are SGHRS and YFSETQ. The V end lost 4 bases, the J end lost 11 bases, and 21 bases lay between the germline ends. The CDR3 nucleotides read TGCGCCAGCAGCGTCGGGTGGGGCGTCGATGAGCAGTACTTC. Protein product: CASSVGWGVDEQYF.

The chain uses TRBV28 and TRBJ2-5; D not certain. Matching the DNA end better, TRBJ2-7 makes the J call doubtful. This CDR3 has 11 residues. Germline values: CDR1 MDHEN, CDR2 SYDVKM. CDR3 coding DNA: TGTGCCAGCGTCCGAACCTACGAGCAGTACTTC. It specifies CASVRTYEQYF.

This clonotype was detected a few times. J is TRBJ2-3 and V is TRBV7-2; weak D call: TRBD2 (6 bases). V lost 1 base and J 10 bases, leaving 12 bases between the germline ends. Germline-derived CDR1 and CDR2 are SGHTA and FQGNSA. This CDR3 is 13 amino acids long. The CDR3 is CASSLGGARPQYF. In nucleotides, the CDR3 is TGTGCCAGCAGCTTAGGCGGGGCAAGGCCGCAGTATTTT.

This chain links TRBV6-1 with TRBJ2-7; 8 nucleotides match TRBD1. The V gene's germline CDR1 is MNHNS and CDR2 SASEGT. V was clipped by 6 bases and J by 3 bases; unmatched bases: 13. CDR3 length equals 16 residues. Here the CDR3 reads CASRRTSGQGVYEQYF. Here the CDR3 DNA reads TGTGCCAGCAGAAGAACGTCTGGACAGGGTGTCTACGAGCAGTACTTC.

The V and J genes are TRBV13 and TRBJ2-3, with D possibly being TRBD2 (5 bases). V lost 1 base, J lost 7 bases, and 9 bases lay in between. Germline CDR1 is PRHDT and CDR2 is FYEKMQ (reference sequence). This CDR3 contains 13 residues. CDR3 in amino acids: CASSLVAFHTQYF. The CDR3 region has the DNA TGTGCCAGCAGCTTAGTAGCGTTCCATACGCAGTATTTT.

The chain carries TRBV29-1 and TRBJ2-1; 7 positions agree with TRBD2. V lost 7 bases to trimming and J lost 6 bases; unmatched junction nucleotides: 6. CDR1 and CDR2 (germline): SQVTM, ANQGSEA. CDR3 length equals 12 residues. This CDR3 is CSAGTILNEQFF. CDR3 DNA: TGCAGCGCTGGGACTATCCTCAATGAGCAGTTCTTC.

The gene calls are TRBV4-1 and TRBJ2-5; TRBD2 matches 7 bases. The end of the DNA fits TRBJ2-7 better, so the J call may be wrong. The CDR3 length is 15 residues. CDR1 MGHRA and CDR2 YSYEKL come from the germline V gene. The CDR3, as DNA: TGCGCCAGCAGCCGAGGGACTACCTTTTTCAGCGAGCAGTACTTC. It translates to CASSRGTTFFSEQYF.

The CDR3 protein is CASSLGVRLAGGPKDTQYF. CDR3 sequence (DNA): TGTGCCAGCAGCCTCGGGGTCCGACTAGCGGGAGGGCCGAAAGATACGCAGTATTTT. V gene TRBV4-2 combines with J gene TRBJ2-3, with TRBD2 matching over 14 bases. CDR3 length: 19 amino acids. Germline-derived CDR1 and CDR2 are LGHNA and YNFKEQ. V was pared by 4 bases and J by 5 bases, with 14 bases of the junction left unmatched.

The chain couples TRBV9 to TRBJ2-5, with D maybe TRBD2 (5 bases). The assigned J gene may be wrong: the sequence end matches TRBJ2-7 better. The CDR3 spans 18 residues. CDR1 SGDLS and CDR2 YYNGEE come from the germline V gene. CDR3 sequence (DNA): TGTGCCAGCAGCGTAGCCCACCCATCGCCGGGGTCCCCCTACGAGCAGTACTTC. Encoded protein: CASSVAHPSPGSPYEQYF.

CDR3 in DNA: TGTGCCAGCAGCCAAAGTAGGGTGCCTCTCGAGCAGTACTTC. Amino acids: CASSQSRVPLEQYF. This chain uses TRBV3-1 with TRBJ2-5, with D uncertain. The last part of the DNA fits TRBJ2-7 better; the J call may be wrong. The CDR3 length is 14 residues. The germline gives CDR1 LGHDT, CDR2 YNNKEL (reference sequence).

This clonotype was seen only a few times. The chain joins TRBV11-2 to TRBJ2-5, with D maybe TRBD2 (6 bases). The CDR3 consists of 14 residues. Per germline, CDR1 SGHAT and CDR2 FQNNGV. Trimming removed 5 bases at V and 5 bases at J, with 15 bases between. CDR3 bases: TGTGCCAGCAGCGAAAACGGGAGAAAGGAGACCCAGTACTTC. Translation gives CASSENGRKETQYF.

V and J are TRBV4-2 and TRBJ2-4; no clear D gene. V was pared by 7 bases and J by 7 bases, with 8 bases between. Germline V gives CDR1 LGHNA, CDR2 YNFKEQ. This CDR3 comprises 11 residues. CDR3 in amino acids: CASTLGNIQYF. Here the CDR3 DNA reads TGTGCCAGCACCCTGGGGAACATTCAGTACTTC.

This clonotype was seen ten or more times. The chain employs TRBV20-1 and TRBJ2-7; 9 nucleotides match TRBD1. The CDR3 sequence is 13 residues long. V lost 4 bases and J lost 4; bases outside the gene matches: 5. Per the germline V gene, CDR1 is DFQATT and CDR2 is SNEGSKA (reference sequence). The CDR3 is CSATRDRAYEQYF. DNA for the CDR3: TGCAGTGCTACTCGGGACAGGGCGTACGAGCAGTACTTC.

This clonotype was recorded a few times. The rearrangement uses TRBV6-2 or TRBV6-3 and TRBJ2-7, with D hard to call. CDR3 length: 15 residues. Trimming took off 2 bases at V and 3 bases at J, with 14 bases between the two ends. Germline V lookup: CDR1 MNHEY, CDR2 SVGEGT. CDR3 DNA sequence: TGTGCCAGCAGTTACCTGGGTCCGGTGAGCTACGAGCAGTACTTC. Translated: CASSYLGPVSYEQYF.

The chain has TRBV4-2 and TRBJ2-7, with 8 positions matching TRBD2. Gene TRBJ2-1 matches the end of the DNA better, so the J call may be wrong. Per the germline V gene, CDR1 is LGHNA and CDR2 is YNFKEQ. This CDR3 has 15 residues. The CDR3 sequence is CASSQAGLAGSEQFF. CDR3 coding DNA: TGTGCCAGCAGCCAAGCCGGCCTAGCGGGCTCTGAGCAGTTCTTC.

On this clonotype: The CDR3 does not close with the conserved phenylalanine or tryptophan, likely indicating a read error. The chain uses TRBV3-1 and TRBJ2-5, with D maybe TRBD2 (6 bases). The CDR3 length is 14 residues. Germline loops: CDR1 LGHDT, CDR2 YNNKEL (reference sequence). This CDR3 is CASNQGGTQETQYC. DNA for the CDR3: TGTGCCAGCAACCAAGGCGGGACCCAAGAGACCCAGTACTGC.

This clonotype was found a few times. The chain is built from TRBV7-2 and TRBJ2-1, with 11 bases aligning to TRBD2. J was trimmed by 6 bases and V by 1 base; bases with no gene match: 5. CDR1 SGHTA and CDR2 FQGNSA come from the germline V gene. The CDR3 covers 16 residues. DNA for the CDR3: TGTGCCAGCAGCTTAGAGGGGACTAGCGGCACCAATGAGCAGTTCTTC. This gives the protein CASSLEGTSGTNEQFF. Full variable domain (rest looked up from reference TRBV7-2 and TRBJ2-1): GAGVSQSPSNKVTEKGKDVELRCDPISGHTALYWYRQSLGQGLEFLIYFQGNSAPDKSGLPSDRFSAERTGGSVSTLTIQRTQQEDSAVYLCASSLEGTSGTNEQFFGPGTRLTVL.

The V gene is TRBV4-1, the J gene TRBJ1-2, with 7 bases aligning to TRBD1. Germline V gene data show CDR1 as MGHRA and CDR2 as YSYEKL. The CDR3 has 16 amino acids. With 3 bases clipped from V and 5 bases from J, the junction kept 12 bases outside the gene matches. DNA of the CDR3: TGCGCCAGCAGCCACGGAACGGGACAGCGTTTTTATGGCTACACCTTC. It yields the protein CASSHGTGQRFYGYTF.

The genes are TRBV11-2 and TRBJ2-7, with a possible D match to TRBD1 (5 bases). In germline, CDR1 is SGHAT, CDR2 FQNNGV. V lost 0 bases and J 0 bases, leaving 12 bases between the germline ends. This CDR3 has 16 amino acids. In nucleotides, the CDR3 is TGTGCCAGCAGCTTAGACTTTAGGGGTAGCTCCTACGAGCAGTACTTC. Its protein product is CASSLDFRGSSYEQYF.

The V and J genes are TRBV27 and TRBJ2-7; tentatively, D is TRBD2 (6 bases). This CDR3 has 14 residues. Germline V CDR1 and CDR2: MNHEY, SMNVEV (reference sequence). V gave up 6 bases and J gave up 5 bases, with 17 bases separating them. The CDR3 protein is CASRRTGGLDEQYF. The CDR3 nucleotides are TGTGCCAGCAGGCGAACAGGAGGGCTTGACGAGCAGTACTTC.

DNA for the CDR3: TGTGCCAGCTCACCCACCGGGGGGACTGAAGCTTTCTTT. Its protein is CASSPTGGTEAFF. The rearrangement uses TRBV18 and TRBJ1-1, with D perhaps TRBD1 (5 bases). Deletions cut 3 bases from V and 5 bases from J, with 10 bases between. The CDR3 runs to 13 residues. Germline-derived CDR1 and CDR2 are KGHSH and LQKENI.

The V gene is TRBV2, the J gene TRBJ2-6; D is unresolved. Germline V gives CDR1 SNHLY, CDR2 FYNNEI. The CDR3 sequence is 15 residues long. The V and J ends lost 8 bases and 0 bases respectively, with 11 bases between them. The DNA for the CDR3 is TGTGCCAGCGATAGAGATCGCTCTGGGGCCAACGTCCTGACTTTC. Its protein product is CASDRDRSGANVLTF.

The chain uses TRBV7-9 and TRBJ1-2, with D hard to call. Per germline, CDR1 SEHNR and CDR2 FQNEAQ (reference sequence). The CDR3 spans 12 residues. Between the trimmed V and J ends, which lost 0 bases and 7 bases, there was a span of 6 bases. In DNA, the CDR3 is TGTGCCAGCAGCTTAGCGGAAGTTGGCTACACCTTC. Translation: CASSLAEVGYTF.

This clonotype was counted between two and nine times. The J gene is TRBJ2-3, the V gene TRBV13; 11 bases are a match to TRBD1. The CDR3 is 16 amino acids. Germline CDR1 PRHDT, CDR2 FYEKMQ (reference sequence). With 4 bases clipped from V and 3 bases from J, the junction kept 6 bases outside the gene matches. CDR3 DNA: TGTGCCAGCAGCTCCGCCGGGACAGGGGGTACAGATACGCAGTATTTT. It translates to CASSSAGTGGTDTQYF.